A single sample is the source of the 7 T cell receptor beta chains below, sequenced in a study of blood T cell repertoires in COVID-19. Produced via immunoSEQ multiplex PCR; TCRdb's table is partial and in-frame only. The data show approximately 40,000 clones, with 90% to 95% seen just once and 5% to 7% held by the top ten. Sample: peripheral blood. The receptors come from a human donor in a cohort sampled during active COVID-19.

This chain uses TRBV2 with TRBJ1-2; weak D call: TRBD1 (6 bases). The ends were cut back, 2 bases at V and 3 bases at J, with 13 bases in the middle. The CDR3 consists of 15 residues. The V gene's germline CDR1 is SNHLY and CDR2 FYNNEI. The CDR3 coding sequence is TGTGCCAGCAGTGAACAGGGGATACGGGACTATGGCTACACCTTC. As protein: CASSEQGIRDYGYTF.

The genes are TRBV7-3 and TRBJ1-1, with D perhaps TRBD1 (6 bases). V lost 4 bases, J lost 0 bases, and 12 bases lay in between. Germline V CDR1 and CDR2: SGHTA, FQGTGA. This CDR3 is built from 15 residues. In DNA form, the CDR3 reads TGTGCCAGCAGCTCAGGGGCAGGGATGAACACTGAAGCTTTCTTT. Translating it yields CASSSGAGMNTEAFF.

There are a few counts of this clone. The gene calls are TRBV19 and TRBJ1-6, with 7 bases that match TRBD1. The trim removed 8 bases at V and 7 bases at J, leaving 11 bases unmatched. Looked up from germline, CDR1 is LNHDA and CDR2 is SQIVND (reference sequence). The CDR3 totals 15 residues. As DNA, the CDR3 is TGTGCCAGTCAGGGGGAGAAGACCAAGAATTCACCCCTCCACTTT. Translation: CASQGEKTKNSPLHF.

CDR3 region: CATSRELSGSMIEQFF. CDR3 nucleotide sequence: TGTGCCACCAGCAGAGAGCTCAGCGGGAGTATGATTGAGCAGTTCTTC. This sequence joins TRBV15 and TRBJ2-1, with 8 nucleotides matching TRBD2. The CDR3 length is 16 residues. Looked up from germline, CDR1 is LNHNV and CDR2 is YYDKDF (reference sequence). The ends lost 0 bases at V and 9 bases at J; junction bases unmatched: 10.

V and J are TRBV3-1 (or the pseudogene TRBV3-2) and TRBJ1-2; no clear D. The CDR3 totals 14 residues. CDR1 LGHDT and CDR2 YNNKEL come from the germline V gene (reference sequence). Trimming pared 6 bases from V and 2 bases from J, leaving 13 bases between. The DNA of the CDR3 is TGTGCCAGCAGTCCCCCTACGAGGAACTATGGCTACACCTTC. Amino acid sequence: CASSPPTRNYGYTF.

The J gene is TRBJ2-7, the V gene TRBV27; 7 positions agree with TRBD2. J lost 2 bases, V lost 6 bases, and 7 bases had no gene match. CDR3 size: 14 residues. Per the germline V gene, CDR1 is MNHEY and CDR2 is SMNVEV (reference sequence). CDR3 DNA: TGTGCCAGCAGCATAGGCGGGACTACCTACGAGCAGTACTTC. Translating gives CASSIGGTTYEQYF.

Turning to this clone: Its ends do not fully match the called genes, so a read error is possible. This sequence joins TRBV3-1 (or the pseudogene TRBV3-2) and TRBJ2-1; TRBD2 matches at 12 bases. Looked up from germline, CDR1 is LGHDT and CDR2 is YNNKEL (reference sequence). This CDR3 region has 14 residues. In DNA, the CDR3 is TGTGCCGGCAGCCAGGCTAGCGGGAGGGCCAGTTTGTTCTTC. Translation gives CAGSQASGRASLFF.